The clone carrying this T cell receptor beta chain was seen once. Its specificity is not known. These data originate in a study of cytomegalovirus exposure and HLA in healthy donors. Study-level background: Genetic ancestry analysis placed about 76% of the 350 to 500 donors that were genotyped in the Caucasian-associated cluster. Study results and limitations: In a later analysis, across HLA loci, associated TCR counts were highest for DRB1, lowest for HLA-C.

Primers for the PCR totalled 60 Vbeta and 13 Jbeta. Clones were sequenced by immunoSEQ multiplex PCR, and TCRdb holds only the in-frame ones, with some missing. This table has nearly 110,000 clones, 70% to 80% appearing once. Whereas donors were nominally healthy upon sampling, unrecorded immune exposures were probable. The V gene's germline CDR1 is SNHLY and CDR2 FYNNEI. Trimming cost V 7 bases and J 6 bases; bases outside gene matches: 11. The CDR3 spans 15 residues. The rearrangement links TRBV2 to TRBJ2-1; 8 bases fit TRBD2. Material: PBMCs. The TCR was taken from a man between 18 and 29 years old in good health and CMV-seronegative. The CDR3 sequence: CASTPGLEITNEQFF. In DNA form, the CDR3 reads TGTGCCAGCACCCCGGGACTAGAGATCACCAATGAGCAGTTCTTC.